These T cell receptor beta chains were read from a single sample in a study of CD8 T cells in Susac syndrome. TCRdb processed the immunoSEQ multiplex PCR reads anew with MiXCR; each CDR3 protein has one entry. In the table there are 70,000 or so distinct CDR3 sequences, approximately 94% of which are singletons. Sequenced input: CD8+ T cells from PBMCs. All receptors come from a human donor with multiple sclerosis. Each CDR3 is given with its conserved first and last residue. The order of the fields is clone size, V gene, D gene, J gene, CDR3 DNA, CDR3 protein. The D gene is left open where the match is weak. Only part of the rows carry a size: once, few, many, or a class if the clone is expanded.

once	TRBV12-3/TRBV12-4	TRBD1	TRBJ1-2	TGTGCCAGCAGTCCATCACAGGGGGCTGTCTATGGCTACACCTTC	CASSPSQGAVYGYTF
once	TRBV6-1	-	TRBJ2-7	TGTGCCAGCAGTGATTATCAGGGTCCATACGAGCAGTACTTC	CASSDYQGPYEQYF
-	TRBV5-1	-	TRBJ1-2	TGCGCCAGCAGCCCAGGGGCGTTCGACTATGGCTACACCTTC	CASSPGAFDYGYTF
-	TRBV9	-	TRBJ2-2	TGTGCCAGCAGAGGCTTGGGCGGCCCCGGGGAGCTGTTTTTT	CASRGLGGPGELFF
-	TRBV25-1	-	TRBJ1-1	TGTGCCAGCAGTGAAGTCGGGGAAGCTTTCTTT	CASSEVGEAFF
once	TRBV20-1	TRBD1	TRBJ1-2	TGCAGTGCTAGAGCCGGACAGGGGGTCGGCTATGGCTACACCTTC	CSARAGQGVGYGYTF
-	TRBV7-9	TRBD2	TRBJ2-5	TGTGCCAGCAGCTTAGTGCGGGGGGGCGGAGAGACCCAGTACTTC	CASSLVRGGGETQYF
-	TRBV30	TRBD1	TRBJ2-7	TGTGCCTGGAGTGTACAGACAGGGGTCTCCTACGAGCAGTACTTC	CAWSVQTGVSYEQYF
-	TRBV27	-	TRBJ1-1	TGTGCCAGCAGCACCAGAGGGCATGACACTGAAGCTTTCTTT	CASSTRGHDTEAFF
-	TRBV18	-	TRBJ2-1	TGTGCCAGCTCACCGCCGTTTACGGGACCCTTGGGTGGGTACAATGAGCAGTTCTTC	CASSPPFTGPLGGYNEQFF
-	TRBV13	TRBD1	TRBJ2-7	TGTGCCAGCAGCGACACAGGGGGCCACTACGAGCAGTACTTC	CASSDTGGHYEQYF
-	TRBV4-3	-	TRBJ2-4	TGCGCCAGCAGCCAAGATCTGGAGCCTCCACCGTACTTC	CASSQDLEPPPYF
-	TRBV12-3/TRBV12-4	-	TRBJ2-2	TGTGCCACGGGACACTACACCGGGGAGCTGTTTTTT	CATGHYTGELFF
-	TRBV28	-	TRBJ2-4	TGTGCCAGCAGTCAATTAGCCAAAAACATTCAGTACTTC	CASSQLAKNIQYF
once	TRBV30	-	TRBJ2-2	TGTGCCTGGGGTGAGGGGAGACACACCGGGGAGCTGTTTTTT	CAWGEGRHTGELFF
-	TRBV19	-	TRBJ2-1	TGTGCCAGTAGTACCATGGACAACAATATCGATGAGCAGTTCTTC	CASSTMDNNIDEQFF
-	TRBV9	TRBD2	TRBJ2-7	TGTGCCAGCAGCGCAGACGGACTAGCGGGGGACTACGAGCAGTACTTC	CASSADGLAGDYEQYF
-	TRBV25-1	TRBD1	TRBJ2-7	TGTGCCAGCAGAGGGGGCCACGAGCAGTACTTC	CASRGGHEQYF
few	TRBV7-6	-	TRBJ2-1	TGTGCCAGCAGCTTGGCCTATGGGGGAGGCTCCTACAATGAGCAGTTCTTC	CASSLAYGGGSYNEQFF
-	TRBV7-9	-	TRBJ2-5	TGTGCCAGCAGCTTAACTGCTTCAGAGACCCAGTACTTC	CASSLTASETQYF
-	TRBV5-1	TRBD1	TRBJ1-2	TGCGCCAGCAGCGCGACAGGGGACCTCTATGGCTACACCTTC	CASSATGDLYGYTF
-	TRBV29-1	-	TRBJ2-3	TGCAGCGTTGAAGATCCCGGACGCACAGATACGCAGTATTTT	CSVEDPGRTDTQYF
-	TRBV13	TRBD2	TRBJ2-5	TGTGCCAGCAGCTTAAGGCTAGCGGGAGAAGAGACCCAGTACTTC	CASSLRLAGEETQYF
-	TRBV28	TRBD1	TRBJ2-3	TGTGCCAGCAACATCCGGGACAGGGCTACAGATACGCAGTATTTT	CASNIRDRATDTQYF
-	TRBV6-1	-	TRBJ2-1	TGTGCCAGCAGTGTTAACAGCCACGATGAGCAGTTCTTC	CASSVNSHDEQFF
-	TRBV24-1	-	TRBJ2-1	TGTGCCACCAGTGATTTAGGCGCAGCAGGGGTCAATGAGCAGTTCTTC	CATSDLGAAGVNEQFF
-	TRBV4-3	-	TRBJ1-2	TGCGCCAGCAGCCAAGATGAGGGGCCGCCGGGCTATGGCTACACCTTC	CASSQDEGPPGYGYTF
once	TRBV7-9	-	TRBJ1-4	TGTGCCAGCAGCTTAGCCGGATCGATAGAAAAACTGTTTTTT	CASSLAGSIEKLFF
-	TRBV19	-	TRBJ2-7	TGTGCCAGTAGCCAAGGGGGACTATACCCTGACGAGCAGTACTTC	CASSQGGLYPDEQYF
-	TRBV4-3	-	TRBJ2-7	TGCGCCAGCAGCCAATTTCGGCAGGACTCCTACGAGCAGTACTTC	CASSQFRQDSYEQYF
-	TRBV24-1	-	TRBJ2-1	TGTGCCACTCGGGACTCTGGCTCCTACAATGAGCAGTTCTTC	CATRDSGSYNEQFF
-	TRBV11-2	-	TRBJ1-1	TGTGCCAGCAGCTTAGGAACGGTTGAAGCTTTCTTT	CASSLGTVEAFF
-	TRBV20-1	TRBD2	TRBJ2-1	TGCAGTGCCAGGAGCCTAGCGGGAGTCGATGAGCAGTTCTTC	CSARSLAGVDEQFF
-	TRBV28	-	TRBJ1-6	TGTGCCAGCAGTAATAGGGGCTTAAATTCACCCCTCCACTTT	CASSNRGLNSPLHF
-	TRBV19	TRBD1	TRBJ1-5	TGTGCCACCAAAGGGACAGCTAATCAGCCCCAGCATTTT	CATKGTANQPQHF
few	TRBV27	TRBD1	TRBJ1-1	TGTGCCAGCAGTTTAACAGGGGCTGAAGCTTTCTTT	CASSLTGAEAFF
-	TRBV19	TRBD1	TRBJ1-5	TGTGCCAGTAGTATATTTGGACAGGTATTCAATCAGCCCCAGCATTTT	CASSIFGQVFNQPQHF
once	TRBV12-5	-	TRBJ2-3	TGTGCTAGTGGTTTGGACACAGATACGCAGTATTTT	CASGLDTDTQYF
-	TRBV29-1	-	TRBJ2-7	TGCAGCGTCTTGGACTACGAGCTCGAGCAGTACTTC	CSVLDYELEQYF
-	TRBV20-1	TRBD2	TRBJ2-3	TGCAGTGCTATCCGCGAGAGACTAGCTGCAGATACGCAGTATTTT	CSAIRERLAADTQYF
-	TRBV11-2	-	TRBJ2-5	TGTGCCAGCAGCCCCCCCATGGCTCAAGAGACCCAGTACTTC	CASSPPMAQETQYF
-	TRBV4-3	-	TRBJ1-5	TGCGCCAGCAGCCAAGATCATGATAGCAATCAGCCCCAGCATTTT	CASSQDHDSNQPQHF
-	TRBV5-1	-	TRBJ1-1	TGCGCCAGCAGCTTGGGACAGGAAGCTTTCTTT	CASSLGQEAFF
-	TRBV7-7	-	TRBJ2-5	TGTGCTAGCAGCTTGAGGGGGGCTACTCAAGAGACCCAGTACTTC	CASSLRGATQETQYF
-	TRBV5-1	-	TRBJ2-7	TGCGCCAGCAGCCCCAGACAGATCTACGAGCAGTACTTC	CASSPRQIYEQYF
-	TRBV7-3	-	TRBJ2-7	TGTGCCAGCGGGTTAGGCGGATCGCCCTACGAGCAGTACTTC	CASGLGGSPYEQYF
-	TRBV7-3	TRBD2	TRBJ2-1	TGTGCCAGCAGCTCGGGGACTAGCTTTCGTGAGCAGTTCTTC	CASSSGTSFREQFF
-	TRBV20-1	TRBD2	TRBJ2-7	TGCAGTGCTAGAGATCCGGCTAGCGGGAGTGTCAGCTCCTACGAGCAGTACTTC	CSARDPASGSVSSYEQYF
-	TRBV29-1	-	TRBJ2-1	TGCAGCGTGAGGGGGGGAGAGGGCTCCTACAATGAGCAGTTCTTC	CSVRGGEGSYNEQFF
-	TRBV2	TRBD1	TRBJ2-7	TGTGCCAGCAGTCGGGACAGCCGATACTTC	CASSRDSRYF
-	TRBV7-3	-	TRBJ2-7	TGTGCCAGCAGCCAGACGGGTCGCGAGCAGTACTTC	CASSQTGREQYF
once	TRBV4-3	TRBD2	TRBJ2-3	TGCGCCAGCAACTCTCGGGCGGGGGGCACCGCAGATACGCAGTATTTT	CASNSRAGGTADTQYF
-	TRBV29-1	-	TRBJ2-7	TGCAGCGTTGAGAAGTGGGCCGTTAGCTCCTACGAGCAGTACTTC	CSVEKWAVSSYEQYF